One sample yielded the 3 T cell receptor beta chains listed below, sequenced in a study of identical twins. MiXCR, applied by TCRdb to the 5' RACE reads, yields one record per CDR3 protein. Of about 200,000 distinct CDR3 sequences in the sample, roughly 7.1% were seen once. This sample was shared with a second study, whose subject was T cells expressing NK-cell markers.

The sample taken for sequencing was CD8+ T cells sorted from blood. The source is a woman aged 18 to 35 in good health.

This clonotype appeared many times. The junction departs from germline at one end; a sequencing error may be responsible. This rearrangement joins TRBV27 to TRBJ2-2; 11 nucleotides align to TRBD2. The CDR3 extends over 18 amino acids. The germline V gene has CDR1 MNHEY and CDR2 SMNVEV (reference sequence). In DNA, the CDR3 is TGTGCCAGCAGTCTATCCCGGGGACTAGCGGCGAACACCGGGGAGCTGTTTTTT. This sequence encodes CASSLSRGLAANTGELFF.

This clonotype is termed medium-sized. The gene calls are TRBV5-5 and TRBJ2-7, with 9 bases lining up with TRBD2. J was trimmed by 5 bases and V by 0 bases; bases with no gene match: 3. The CDR3 consists of 14 residues. From germline, CDR1 is SGHKS and CDR2 YYEKEE (reference sequence). CDR3 sequence (DNA): TGTGCCAGCAGCTTGGAGACTAGCGGCGACGAGCAGTACTTC. Protein: CASSLETSGDEQYF.

This clonotype was observed at least ten times. The chain employs TRBV9 and TRBJ2-7, with D possibly being TRBD1 (5 bases). V was cut by 3 bases and J by 7 bases, with 17 bases left in between. The CDR3 is 14 amino acids. Germline V gives CDR1 SGDLS, CDR2 YYNGEE. The CDR3 here is CASSGVPGSQEQYF. For the CDR3, the DNA is TGTGCCAGCAGCGGAGTCCCAGGGTCTCAAGAGCAGTACTTC.